The clone carrying this TCR beta chain showed up just once. This sample stems from a study of control samples from healthy donors and cancer patients. TCRdb's copy holds only in-frame clones and misses some; the assay was immunoSEQ multiplex PCR. The sample consists of approximately 94,000 clones, about 88% of them appearing once. J gave up 3 bases and V 4 bases, and 4 bases lay outside the gene matches. Germline V lookup: CDR1 SGHVS, CDR2 FQNEAQ. The CDR3 sequence is 14 residues long. The V and J genes are TRBV7-8 and TRBJ1-1; 8 nucleotides agree with TRBD1. This TCR derives from a woman aged 45-59 years in good health. The source material was blood. CDR3: CASSSGQGHTEAFF. In nucleotides, the CDR3 is TGTGCCAGCAGCTCCGGACAGGGACACACTGAAGCTTTCTTT.